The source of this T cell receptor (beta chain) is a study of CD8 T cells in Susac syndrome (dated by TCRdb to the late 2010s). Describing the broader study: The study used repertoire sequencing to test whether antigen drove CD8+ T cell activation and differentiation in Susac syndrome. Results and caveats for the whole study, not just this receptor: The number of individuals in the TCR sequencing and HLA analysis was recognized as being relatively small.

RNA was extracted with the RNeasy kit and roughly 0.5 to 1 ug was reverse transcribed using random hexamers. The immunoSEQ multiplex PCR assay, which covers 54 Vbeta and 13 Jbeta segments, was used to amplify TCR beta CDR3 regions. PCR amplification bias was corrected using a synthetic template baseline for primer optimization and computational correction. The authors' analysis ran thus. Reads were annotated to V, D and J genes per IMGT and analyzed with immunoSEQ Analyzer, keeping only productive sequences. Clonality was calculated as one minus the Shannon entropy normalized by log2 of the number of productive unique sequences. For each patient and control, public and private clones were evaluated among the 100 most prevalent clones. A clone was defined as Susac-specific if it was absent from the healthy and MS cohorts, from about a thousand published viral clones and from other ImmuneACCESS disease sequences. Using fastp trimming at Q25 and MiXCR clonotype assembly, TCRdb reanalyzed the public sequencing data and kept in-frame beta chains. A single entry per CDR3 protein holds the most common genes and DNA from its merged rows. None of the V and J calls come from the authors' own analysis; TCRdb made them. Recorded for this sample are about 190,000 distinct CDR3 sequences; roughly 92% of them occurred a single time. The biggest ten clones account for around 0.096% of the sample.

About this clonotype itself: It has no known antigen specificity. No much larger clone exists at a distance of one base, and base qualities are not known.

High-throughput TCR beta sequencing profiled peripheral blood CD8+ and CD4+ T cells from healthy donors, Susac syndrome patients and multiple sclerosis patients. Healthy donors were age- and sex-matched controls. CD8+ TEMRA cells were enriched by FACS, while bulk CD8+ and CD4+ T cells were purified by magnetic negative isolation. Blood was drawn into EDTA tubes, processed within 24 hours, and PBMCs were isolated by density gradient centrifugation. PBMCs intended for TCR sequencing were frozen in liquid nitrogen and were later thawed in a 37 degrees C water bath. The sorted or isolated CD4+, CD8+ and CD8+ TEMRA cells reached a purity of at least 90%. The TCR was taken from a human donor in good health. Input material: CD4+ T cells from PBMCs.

DNA sequence: TGTGCCAGCAGTGCCGGGACAACCTACGAGCAGTACTTC. It is translated as CASSAGTTYEQYF. The rearranged chain carries TRBV12-3 or TRBV12-4 and TRBJ2-7; D gene: possibly TRBD1, on 6 matching bases. V loses 5 bases of germline sequence and J loses 2 bases, and the interval between the two ends is 10 bases. From the cysteine up to the phenylalanine, the CDR3 has a length of 13 residues. Of all the DNA, just the CDR3 is kept, 39 bases in frame from base 1.